This T cell receptor beta chain came from a study of type 1 regulatory T cells. Each CDR3 protein is one row after TCRdb ran MiXCR on the reads. The sample consists of fewer than 70,000 distinct CDR3 sequences, about three fifths of them appearing once. This clonotype was detected once. The antigen is undetermined. The germline V gene encodes CDR1 SGHAT and CDR2 FQNNGV. There are 15 residues in the CDR3. The V end was cut by 6 bases, the J end by 3 bases, with 14 bases between. The origin of this receptor is a human donor in good health. The chain joins TRBV11-2 to TRBJ2-2; no definite D call. The sequencing input was cultured T cells, either the whole culture or a sorted T cell fraction (not recorded which). Subset described: Tr1-enriched cell product generated in vitro against host alloantigens. CDR3 region: CASRPGPRHTGELFF. The CDR3 DNA is TGTGCCAGCAGGCCGGGCCCCCGTCACACCGGGGAGCTGTTTTTT.